Listed here are 29 T cell receptor beta chains from one sample, sequenced in a study of cytomegalovirus exposure and HLA in healthy donors. A multiplex PCR was run with 60 Vbeta primers and 13 Jbeta primers. The repertoire was sequenced with immunoSEQ multiplex PCR; TCRdb's copy has only in-frame clones and lacks some. The sample lists fewer than 200,000 clones, 77% occurring once. Material for sequencing was PBMCs. These receptors all stem from a woman in her forties in good health and CMV-seropositive.

The J gene is TRBJ1-2, the V gene TRBV25-1, with 11 bases aligning to TRBD1. The germline V gene encodes CDR1 MGHDK and CDR2 SYGVNS. The CDR3 extends over 15 amino acids. V was pared by 2 bases and J by 8 bases, with 7 bases of the junction left unmatched. The CDR3 nucleotides read TGTGCCAGCAGTGAACCCGGACAGGGGGCGACCGGCTACACCTTC. It translates to CASSEPGQGATGYTF.

V usage is TRBV7-2 and J usage is TRBJ2-7; 12 bases fit TRBD2. Germline values: CDR1 SGHTA, CDR2 FQGNSA. There are 14 residues in the CDR3. J lost 7 bases, V lost 5 bases, and 6 bases had no gene match. This CDR3 is CASSPSGGAFEQYF. CDR3 nucleotides: TGTGCCAGCAGCCCTAGCGGGGGGGCCTTTGAGCAGTACTTC. Combining the CDR3 with reference TRBV7-2 and TRBJ2-7 gives the whole variable domain GAGVSQSPSNKVTEKGKDVELRCDPISGHTALYWYRQSLGQGLEFLIYFQGNSAPDKSGLPSDRFSAERTGGSVSTLTIQRTQQEDSAVYLCASSPSGGAFEQYFGPGTRLTVT.

The V call is TRBV19, the J call TRBJ1-2, with D uncertain. Trimming left V 5 bases short and J 6 bases short, with 16 bases between. This CDR3 contains 14 residues. CDR1 and CDR2 from the germline V gene are LNHDA and SQIVND (reference sequence). The CDR3 loop is CASSSMKKSHGYTF. CDR3 in DNA: TGTGCCAGTAGTTCGATGAAAAAAAGCCATGGCTACACCTTC.

This rearrangement joins TRBV4-1 to TRBJ2-2; D is possibly TRBD2 (6 bases). V lost 0 bases to trimming and J lost 3 bases, with 17 bases between them. From germline, CDR1 is MGHRA and CDR2 YSYEKL. The CDR3 consists of 18 residues. The CDR3, as DNA: TGCGCCAGCAGCCAAGATTGGGTTGGTAGCGGCCACACCGGGGAGCTGTTTTTT. Protein product: CASSQDWVGSGHTGELFF.

The chain couples TRBV29-1 to TRBJ1-2; 8 bases map to TRBD1. V gave up 7 bases and J gave up 8 bases; unmatched junction bases: 9. This CDR3 comprises 12 residues. Germline CDR1 is SQVTM and CDR2 is ANQGSEA. This chain's CDR3 is CSAADRVVGYTF. As DNA, the CDR3 is TGCAGCGCAGCGGACAGGGTGGTAGGCTACACCTTC.

The chain employs TRBV5-1 and TRBJ1-4; no clear D gene. Between the trimmed V and J ends, which lost 1 base and 0 bases, there was a span of 7 bases. This CDR3 has 15 amino acids. CDR1 is SGHRS, CDR2 YFSETQ, per germline. Here the CDR3 DNA reads TGCGCCAGCAGCTTGTTTTCCGCAACTAATGAAAAACTGTTTTTT. This encodes CASSLFSATNEKLFF.

J is TRBJ1-5 and V is TRBV6-1; 10 nucleotides line up with TRBD1. Germline trimming cut 9 bases from V and 6 bases from J; bases unmatched to any gene: 5. Germline assignment: CDR1 MNHNS and CDR2 SASEGT. The CDR3 contains 13 residues. The CDR3 DNA reads TGTGCCAGTGGGACAGGGGATGGTCAGCCCCAGCATTTT. It codes for CASGTGDGQPQHF.

This clone was picked up a small number of times. V gene TRBV7-9 combines with J gene TRBJ1-4; 8 bases are a match to TRBD1. Germline lookup yields CDR1 SEHNR and CDR2 FQNEAQ (reference sequence). The CDR3 totals 15 residues. J gave up 2 bases and V 3 bases, and 2 bases lay outside the gene matches. The CDR3 is CASSFYRGTNEKLFF. The CDR3 region has the DNA TGTGCCAGCAGCTTCTACAGGGGGACTAATGAAAAACTGTTTTTT.

The rearrangement uses TRBV6-6 and TRBJ2-1; TRBD2 agrees at 10 bases. The J segment lost 6 bases and the V segment lost 5 bases, leaving 10 bases of the junction unmatched. Germline values: CDR1 MNHNY, CDR2 SVGAGI (reference sequence). There are 16 residues in the CDR3. This CDR3 is CASSTLAGESGNEQFF. The CDR3 region has the DNA TGTGCCAGCAGTACCCTAGCGGGAGAGTCCGGCAATGAGCAGTTCTTC.

The CDR3 protein is CASSLRLAGLSSYEQYF. The DNA of the CDR3 is TGCGCCAGCAGCCTTAGGTTAGCGGGTCTAAGCTCCTACGAGCAGTACTTC. This chain joins TRBV4-3 and TRBJ2-7, with 7 bases fitting TRBD2. The V segment lost 4 bases and the J segment 0 bases; nucleotides outside the gene matches: 12. This CDR3 has 17 residues. CDR1 and CDR2 from the germline V gene are LGHNA and YSLEER.

J is TRBJ2-1 and V is TRBV2; TRBD2 agrees at 7 bases. Germline V gives CDR1 SNHLY, CDR2 FYNNEI. V dropped 3 bases and J dropped 6; count of bases not matched to a gene: 5. This CDR3 contains 14 residues. The chain's CDR3 is CASSDQTSANEQFF. CDR3 DNA sequence: TGTGCCAGCAGTGATCAAACTAGCGCCAATGAGCAGTTCTTC.

V usage is TRBV6-6 and J usage is TRBJ1-5; the D is unclear. The germline gives CDR1 MNHNY, CDR2 SVGAGI (reference sequence). CDR3 length: 14 amino acids. V was cut by 7 bases and J by 5 bases, with 15 bases left in between. In nucleotides, the CDR3 is TGTGCCAGCACGAGCGAGCGAGGCGATCAGCCCCAGCATTTT. Its protein product is CASTSERGDQPQHF.

V and J are TRBV7-6 and TRBJ2-3; TRBD1 matches 8 bases. The CDR3 spans 12 residues. V dropped 4 bases and J dropped 9; count of bases not matched to a gene: 3. Germline CDR1 is SGHVS and CDR2 is FNYEAQ. The CDR3 here is CASSYGQGTQYF. The CDR3, as DNA: TGTGCCAGCAGCTACGGACAGGGAACGCAGTATTTT.

The chain employs TRBV28 and TRBJ2-3; 9 nucleotides agree with TRBD2. V shed 1 base and J 7 bases; nucleotides not matched to a gene: 6. Looked up from germline, CDR1 is MDHEN and CDR2 is SYDVKM. CDR3 size: 15 residues. The CDR3 is CASSLSGTSIYTQYF. In DNA form, the CDR3 reads TGTGCCAGCAGTTTATCCGGGACTAGCATTTATACGCAGTATTTT.

This chain joins TRBV5-1 and TRBJ2-5, with 10 bases identical to TRBD1. This CDR3 is 15 amino acids long. With 5 bases clipped from V and 2 bases from J, the junction kept 6 bases outside the gene matches. Germline assignment: CDR1 SGHRS and CDR2 YFSETQ. The CDR3 region has the DNA TGCGCCAGCAGGTCCGGGACAGGGGTACAAGAGACCCAGTACTTC. Translation: CASRSGTGVQETQYF. Variable domain in full (rest from reference TRBV5-1 and TRBJ2-5): KAGVTQTPRYLIKTRGQQVTLSCSPISGHRSVSWYQQTPGQGLQFLFEYFSETQRNKGNFPGRFSGRQFSNSRSEMNVSTLELGDSALYLCASRSGTGVQETQYFGPGTRLLVL.

The V gene is TRBV7-2, the J gene TRBJ1-2, with TRBD1 matching 8 bases. The germline V gene has CDR1 SGHTA and CDR2 FQGNSA. The CDR3 is made up of 14 amino acids. J was trimmed by 4 bases and V by 5 bases; bases with no gene match: 6. Here the CDR3 reads CASSPGQGPYGYTF. The DNA of the CDR3 is TGTGCCAGCAGCCCAGGACAGGGACCCTATGGCTACACCTTC.

V usage is TRBV7-9 and J usage is TRBJ2-3; 8 bases map to TRBD1. In germline, CDR1 is SEHNR, CDR2 FQNEAQ (reference sequence). The CDR3 is 16 residues long. The V and J ends lost 7 bases and 0 bases, in that order; junction bases with no gene match: 9. CDR3 protein: CASTTLGDRSTDTQYF. CDR3 in DNA: TGTGCCAGCACTACCTTGGGGGACAGGAGCACAGATACGCAGTATTTT.

The chain is built from TRBV10-3 and TRBJ2-3; D not resolved. This CDR3 region has 13 residues. Germline loops: CDR1 ENHRY, CDR2 SYGVKD. Deletions cut 1 base from V and 6 bases from J, with 8 bases between. The chain's CDR3 is CAISEFEADTQYF. The DNA for the CDR3 is TGTGCCATCAGTGAGTTTGAGGCGGATACGCAGTATTTT.

This clone came up once. This chain joins TRBV29-1 and TRBJ1-3; 7 positions agree with TRBD1. After removal of 7 bases from V and 4 bases from J, the junction contained 7 bases not matched to a gene. This CDR3 has 13 amino acids. Germline lookup yields CDR1 SQVTM and CDR2 ANQGSEA. CDR3 sequence reads: CSASTGSGNTIYF. The CDR3 bases are TGCAGCGCCTCGACAGGGTCGGGAAACACCATATATTTT.

V is TRBV28 and J is TRBJ1-1, with 7 bases that match TRBD1. Germline CDR1 is MDHEN and CDR2 is SYDVKM. The CDR3 runs to 14 residues. V lost 8 bases and J lost 3; bases outside the gene matches: 9. CDR3 loop: CASYSTGSYTEAFF. CDR3 nucleotide sequence: TGTGCCAGCTACTCGACAGGGTCCTACACTGAAGCTTTCTTT. Drawing the rest from reference TRBV28 and TRBJ1-1, the complete variable domain is DVKVTQSSRYLVKRTGEKVFLECVQDMDHENMFWYRQDPGLGLRLIYFSYDVKMKEKGDIPEGYSVSREKKERFSLILESASTNQTSMYLCASYSTGSYTEAFFGQGTRLTVV.

This sequence joins TRBV4-1 and TRBJ1-1; D is undetermined. Germline V gives CDR1 MGHRA, CDR2 YSYEKL. The CDR3 contains 15 residues. Trimming took off 3 bases at V and 2 bases at J, with 13 bases between the two ends. The CDR3 DNA reads as TGCGCCAGCAGCCAGTCCGGAGTACCCAACACTGAAGCTTTCTTT. It encodes CASSQSGVPNTEAFF.

The sample holds one count of this clone. The rearrangement uses TRBV19 and TRBJ2-1; 7 bases agree with TRBD2. Germline V gives CDR1 LNHDA, CDR2 SQIVND (reference sequence). V lost 7 bases and J lost 5; bases outside the gene matches: 8. The CDR3 is made up of 14 amino acids. CDR3 residues: CASMTGGVHNEQFF. As DNA, the CDR3 is TGTGCCAGTATGACTGGGGGGGTTCACAATGAGCAGTTCTTC. Filled out from reference TRBV19 and TRBJ2-1, the complete variable domain reads DGGITQSPKYLFRKEGQNVTLSCEQNLNHDAMYWYRQDPGQGLRLIYYSQIVNDFQKGDIAEGYSVSREKKESFPLTVTSAQKNPTAFYLCASMTGGVHNEQFFGPGTRLTVL.

The chain uses TRBV5-1 and TRBJ2-5, with 7 bases matching TRBD1. The J segment lost 2 bases and the V segment lost 5 bases, leaving 6 bases of the junction unmatched. CDR1 SGHRS and CDR2 YFSETQ come from the germline V gene. The CDR3 loop spans 14 amino acids. CDR3 nucleotide sequence: TGCGCCAGCAGGTCCCGACAGGGTCAAGAGACCCAGTACTTC. Translation: CASRSRQGQETQYF.

This clone is a singleton in its sample. V usage is TRBV4-1 and J usage is TRBJ2-7; D might be TRBD2 (6 bases). Trimming removed 4 bases at V and 3 bases at J, with 13 bases between. CDR1 and CDR2 (germline): MGHRA, YSYEKL. The CDR3 contains 14 residues. The CDR3 sequence is CASSLSGTNYEQYF. The CDR3 DNA reads TGCGCCAGCAGCCTTAGCGGAACCAACTACGAGCAGTACTTC.

This clone was found a few times. V usage is TRBV2 and J usage is TRBJ2-3, with 8 bases identical to TRBD1. Germline values: CDR1 SNHLY, CDR2 FYNNEI. V lost 2 bases, J lost 3 bases, and 1 base stayed unmatched. The CDR3 contains 14 residues. CDR3 bases: TGTGCCAGCAGTGAAAGGACAGGGACAGATACGCAGTATTTT. The encoded protein is CASSERTGTDTQYF.

The chain couples TRBV27 to TRBJ2-5, with 8 bases matching TRBD1. The germline V gene has CDR1 MNHEY and CDR2 SMNVEV (reference sequence). The CDR3 runs to 13 residues. J lost 3 bases, V lost 4 bases, and 1 base had no gene match. The CDR3, as DNA: TGTGCCAGCAGTTCACAGGGGGAAGAGACCCAGTACTTC. Amino acids: CASSSQGEETQYF.

This chain joins TRBV7-9 and TRBJ1-2; TRBD1 matches 8 bases. Germline CDR1 SEHNR, CDR2 FQNEAQ (reference sequence). V was clipped by 4 bases and J by 2 bases; unmatched bases: 6. The CDR3 contains 15 residues. The CDR3 nucleotides read TGTGCCAGCAGCTCGACAGGGGTTGTAAACTATGGCTACACCTTC. The encoded protein is CASSSTGVVNYGYTF.

This clone appeared a few times. This chain joins TRBV4-1 and TRBJ1-1; no reliable D call. V lost 2 bases to trimming and J lost 4 bases, with 11 bases between them. This CDR3 has 14 amino acids. CDR1 and CDR2 from the germline V gene are MGHRA and YSYEKL. CDR3 protein: CASSQLNTVTEAFF. The CDR3 DNA follows: TGCGCCAGCAGCCAACTCAATACAGTCACTGAAGCTTTCTTT.

V is TRBV7-2 and J is TRBJ2-3; D perhaps matches TRBD1 (7 bases). Deletions cut 5 bases from V and 5 bases from J, with 14 bases between. The germline CDR1 and CDR2 sequences are SGHTA and FQGNSA. This CDR3 comprises 14 residues. The DNA of the CDR3 is TGTGCCAGCAGCCCTAACCAGGGGGGAGATACGCAGTATTTT. The encoded protein is CASSPNQGGDTQYF.